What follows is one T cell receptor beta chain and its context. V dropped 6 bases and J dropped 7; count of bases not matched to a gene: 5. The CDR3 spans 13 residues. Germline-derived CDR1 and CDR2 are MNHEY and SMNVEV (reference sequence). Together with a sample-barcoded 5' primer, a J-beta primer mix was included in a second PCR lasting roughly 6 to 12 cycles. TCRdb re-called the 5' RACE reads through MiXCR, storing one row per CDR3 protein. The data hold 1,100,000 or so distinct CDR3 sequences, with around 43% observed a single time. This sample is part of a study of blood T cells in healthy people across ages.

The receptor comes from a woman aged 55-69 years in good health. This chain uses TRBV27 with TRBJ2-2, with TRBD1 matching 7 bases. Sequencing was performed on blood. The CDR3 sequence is CASSRQGGGELFF. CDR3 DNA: TGTGCCAGCAGCCGACAGGGTGGCGGGGAGCTGTTTTTT.